The next 28 T cell receptor beta chains were all read from a single sample in a study of T cells in Graves' hyperthyroidism and ophthalmopathy. Amplified regions were TCR beta CDR3 sequences from RNA transcripts. In the first-round RT-PCR of the TCR CDR3, the HTBI primer set was used. Each CDR3 protein is one row after TCRdb ran MiXCR on the multiplex PCR reads. The data hold some 380,000 distinct CDR3 sequences, with roughly 14% observed a single time. Sequencing was performed on blood. Receptor source: a man under 40 with Graves' hyperthyroidism that later progressed to Graves' ophthalmopathy.

This clonotype appeared a few times. This chain joins TRBV2 and TRBJ2-7, with TRBD1 identical over 8 bases. Germline V gene sequence: CDR1 SNHLY, CDR2 FYNNEI. The CDR3 length is 14 residues. J gave up 2 bases and V 9 bases, and 9 bases lay outside the gene matches. The CDR3 coding sequence is TGTGCCAGTCTAACGGACAGGGTAGCCTACGAGCAGTACTTC. This gives the protein CASLTDRVAYEQYF.

This clonotype showed up many times. The V and J genes are TRBV6-1 and TRBJ2-7; 9 positions agree with TRBD2. CDR1 MNHNS and CDR2 SASEGT come from the germline V gene. The V gene end was trimmed by 6 bases and the J gene end by 3 bases; junction bases not matched to a gene: 9. The CDR3 totals 15 residues. In DNA form, the CDR3 reads TGTGCCAGCAGCCCGGGACTAGCAGCGGTCTACGAGCAGTACTTC. Translating gives CASSPGLAAVYEQYF.

This clonotype was found many times. The V and J genes are TRBV7-3 and TRBJ2-7; D might be TRBD2 (5 bases). The V end lost 4 bases, the J end lost 5 bases, and 12 bases lay between the germline ends. The germline gives CDR1 SGHTA, CDR2 FQGTGA. This CDR3 region has 13 residues. The CDR3 here is CASSSGLWDEQYF. Here the CDR3 DNA reads TGTGCCAGCAGCTCCGGACTCTGGGACGAGCAGTACTTC.

For this clonotype: A much larger clone differs from this one at a single base, so this may be a read error. J is TRBJ1-4 and V is TRBV12-3 or TRBV12-4; possibly TRBD1 for D (5 bases). The CDR3 length is 14 residues. V was clipped by 10 bases and J by 5 bases, with 17 bases between them. This CDR3 reads CANSSGRKNEKLFF. DNA of the CDR3: TGTGCCAACAGCTCGGGACGGAAAAATGAAAAACTGTTTTTT.

This clonotype was observed at least ten times. Here the CDR3 reads CASSPRASGGGQQFF. The DNA for the CDR3 is TGTGCCAGCAGTCCAAGGGCTAGCGGGGGGGGACAGCAGTTCTTC. The chain links TRBV27 to TRBJ2-1; 12 positions match TRBD2. V was clipped by 5 bases and J by 11 bases; unmatched bases: 10. The CDR3 spans 15 residues. CDR1 MNHEY and CDR2 SMNVEV come from the germline V gene (reference sequence).

This chain links TRBV27 with TRBJ2-7, with D possibly TRBD2 on 5 matching bases. CDR3 length: 13 amino acids. Trimming left V 4 bases short and J 3 bases short, with 10 bases between. Germline lookup yields CDR1 MNHEY and CDR2 SMNVEV (reference sequence). The CDR3 nucleotides read TGTGCCAGCAGTTGGACTGGTCTCTACGAGCAGTACTTC. Translating it yields CASSWTGLYEQYF.

This clonotype was picked up many times. This chain links TRBV6-5 with TRBJ1-2; no clear D. The ends were cut back, 0 bases at V and 2 bases at J, with 4 bases in the middle. There are 13 residues in the CDR3. Germline CDR1 is MNHEY and CDR2 is SVGAGI. CDR3 coding DNA: TGTGCCAGCAGTTACTCAGGGAACTATGGCTACACCTTC. It encodes CASSYSGNYGYTF.

This clonotype came up many times. V gene TRBV6-1 combines with J gene TRBJ1-1; TRBD1 agrees at 9 bases. Unmatched junction bases numbered 14, after V lost 7 bases and J lost 5 bases. This CDR3 contains 16 residues. Germline V gene lookup returns CDR1 MNHNS and CDR2 SASEGT. The chain's CDR3 is CASKEQGALKWTEAFF. DNA for the CDR3: TGTGCCAGCAAGGAACAGGGGGCGCTTAAGTGGACTGAAGCTTTCTTT.

This clonotype was detected many times. The CDR3: CAITEDSYNEQFF. The CDR3 region has the DNA TGTGCCATCACCGAGGACTCCTACAATGAGCAGTTCTTC. This rearrangement joins TRBV10-3 to TRBJ2-1, with no clear D. V was trimmed by 7 bases and J by 0 bases, leaving 7 bases between them. CDR1 ENHRY and CDR2 SYGVKD come from the germline V gene. The CDR3 spans 13 residues.

This clonotype was picked up one time. This chain joins TRBV27 and TRBJ2-3, with 8 positions matching TRBD2. The CDR3 is 12 residues long. Per germline, CDR1 MNHEY and CDR2 SMNVEV (reference sequence). Unmatched junction bases numbered 3, after V lost 3 bases and J lost 10 bases. The CDR3 loop reads CASSFAGGAQYF. CDR3 DNA sequence: TGTGCCAGCAGTTTTGCGGGGGGCGCGCAGTATTTT.

This clonotype was recorded at least ten times. V is TRBV5-1 and J is TRBJ1-1; 7 bases are a match to TRBD1. Germline assignment: CDR1 SGHRS and CDR2 YFSETQ. Unmatched junction bases numbered 3, after V lost 1 base and J lost 3 bases. This CDR3 has 14 residues. The CDR3 DNA reads TGCGCCAGCAGCTTGTGGGGGACAGACACTGAAGCTTTCTTT. Protein sequence: CASSLWGTDTEAFF.

This clonotype turned up a few times. J is TRBJ1-1 and V is TRBV28; D is possibly TRBD1 (6 bases). V lost 10 bases and J lost 1, with 13 bases in between. The CDR3 is 13 residues long. From germline, CDR1 is MDHEN and CDR2 SYDVKM. CDR3 sequence: CATVQGRNTEAFF. The DNA for the CDR3 is TGTGCCACCGTCCAGGGGAGGAACACTGAAGCTTTCTTT.

This clonotype was counted only a few times. The V gene is TRBV12-3 or TRBV12-4, the J gene TRBJ2-1; tentative D call: TRBD2 (6 bases). The ends were cut back, 8 bases at V and 7 bases at J, with 18 bases in the middle. The CDR3 sequence is 14 residues long. For the CDR3, the DNA is TGTGCCAGCGGCACACCGGGACTCTTAAATGAGCAGTTCTTC. It translates to CASGTPGLLNEQFF.

This clonotype has ten or more counts. This chain connects TRBV3-1 to TRBJ1-1; D gene uncertain. In germline, CDR1 is LGHDT, CDR2 YNNKEL (reference sequence). CDR3 length equals 17 residues. V lost 4 bases to trimming and J lost 0 bases, with 18 bases between them. The CDR3 DNA follows: TGTGCCAGCAGCCCATCCCGAATACGAGGAGTGAACACTGAAGCTTTCTTT. Protein: CASSPSRIRGVNTEAFF.

The CDR3 DNA reads TGCGCCAGCAGCTTTGGACAGGGGGCCCCAGATACGCAGTATTTT. Protein: CASSFGQGAPDTQYF. The chain carries TRBV5-1 and TRBJ2-3, with 11 bases identical to TRBD1. CDR3 length equals 15 residues. Germline-derived CDR1 and CDR2 are SGHRS and YFSETQ. The V gene end was trimmed by 2 bases and the J gene end by 4 bases; junction bases not matched to a gene: 3. The variable domain in full, completed from reference TRBV5-1 and TRBJ2-3, reads KAGVTQTPRYLIKTRGQQVTLSCSPISGHRSVSWYQQTPGQGLQFLFEYFSETQRNKGNFPGRFSGRQFSNSRSEMNVSTLELGDSALYLCASSFGQGAPDTQYFGPGTRLTVL.

This clonotype was recorded only once. This may arise from a read error, as a much more abundant clone is one base away. This chain links TRBV20-1 with TRBJ1-6; no firm D call. Germline V gene data show CDR1 as DFQATT and CDR2 as SNEGSKA (reference sequence). This CDR3 contains 15 residues. In nucleotides, the CDR3 is TGCAGTGCTAGAGTTGGTGGCGTTTATAATTCACCCGTCCACTTT. Translating gives CSARVGGVYNSPVHF.

This clonotype has ten or more counts. The DNA of the CDR3 is TGTGCCAGCAGTTACCCGGGACTAGCGGGGGGTCGAGCCAAAAACATTCAGTACTTC. This translates into CASSYPGLAGGRAKNIQYF. The chain employs TRBV6-2 or TRBV6-3 and TRBJ2-4; TRBD2 matches 15 bases. J gave up 0 bases and V 2 bases, and 5 bases lay outside the gene matches. CDR1 is MNHEY, CDR2 SVGEGT, per germline. CDR3 length: 19 residues.

This clonotype has just a few counts. The gene calls are TRBV7-9 and TRBJ1-2; 8 bases map to TRBD1. Per the germline V gene, CDR1 is SEHNR and CDR2 is FQNEAQ (reference sequence). CDR3 size: 15 residues. The V and J ends lost 4 bases and 7 bases, in that order; junction bases with no gene match: 11. The CDR3 bases are TGTGCCAGCAGCTCAGGACAGGGTATTTTTTCTGGCTACACCTTC. Its protein is CASSSGQGIFSGYTF.

This clonotype was observed a handful of times. The chain has TRBV3-1 and TRBJ2-5; D not certain. The CDR3 has 15 residues. Germline V lookup: CDR1 LGHDT, CDR2 YNNKEL (reference sequence). Trimming left V 0 bases short and J 1 base short, with 9 bases between. The CDR3 nucleotides are TGTGCCAGCAGCCAAGATGGCCTATTCCAAGAGACCCAGTACTTC. Protein: CASSQDGLFQETQYF.

Many counts were recorded for this clonotype. This chain connects TRBV6-1 to TRBJ2-5, with TRBD2 identical over 13 bases. Germline V gene data show CDR1 as MNHNS and CDR2 as SASEGT. The CDR3 runs 15 residues. V lost 5 bases and J lost 1; bases outside the gene matches: 1. For the CDR3, the DNA is TGTGCCAGCAGTCGGACTAGCGGGGGCCAAGAGACCCAGTACTTC. It translates to CASSRTSGGQETQYF.

The genes are TRBV6-1 and TRBJ2-7; TRBD1 agrees at 7 bases. V trimming: 5 bases; J trimming: 0 bases; junction bases outside the gene matches: 7. This CDR3 has 15 amino acids. The germline gives CDR1 MNHNS, CDR2 SASEGT. CDR3 residues: CASSLATGSSYEQYF. In DNA form, the CDR3 reads TGTGCCAGCAGTTTAGCGACAGGGAGCTCCTACGAGCAGTACTTC.

This clonotype has only one observation. An end of the junction differs from the germline gene, which may be a read error. The chain joins TRBV28 to TRBJ1-2; 11 bases align to TRBD1. Germline CDR1 is MDHEN and CDR2 is SYDVKM. CDR3 length: 13 amino acids. The CDR3 sequence: CASSWTGGYGCTF. The CDR3 DNA sequence: TGTGCCAGCAGTTGGACAGGGGGCTATGGCTGCACCTTC.

This clonotype has a handful of counts. The CDR3 nucleotides read TGTGCCTGGAAAAGAGGGAACACCGGGGAGCTGTTTTTT. Translating gives CAWKRGNTGELFF. The chain recombines TRBV30 with TRBJ2-2; D remains unclear. CDR3 size: 13 residues. Looked up from germline, CDR1 is GTSNPN and CDR2 is SVGIG (reference sequence). The V end lost 4 bases, the J end lost 1 base, and 7 bases lay between the germline ends.

This clonotype showed up just a few times. This chain uses TRBV7-9 with TRBJ1-1; possible D gene TRBD1, 5 bases. The germline V gene encodes CDR1 SEHNR and CDR2 FQNEAQ (reference sequence). CDR3 length: 13 residues. V was trimmed by 6 bases and J by 4 bases, leaving 12 bases between them. CDR3 protein: CASRQPGITEAFF. CDR3 in DNA: TGTGCCAGCAGACAACCAGGGATCACTGAAGCTTTCTTT.

This sequence joins TRBV24-1 and TRBJ1-4, with 12 bases fitting TRBD1. This CDR3 comprises 18 residues. V lost 0 bases to trimming and J lost 7 bases; unmatched junction nucleotides: 8. Per germline, CDR1 KGHDR and CDR2 SFDVKD. CDR3: CATSDLGDRGRVGEKLFF. For the CDR3, the DNA is TGTGCCACCAGTGATTTGGGGGACAGGGGGCGGGTGGGTGAAAAACTGTTTTTT.

In its sample, this clonotype was seen many times. The junction departs from the called germline gene at one end, perhaps through a read error. V usage is TRBV12-3 or TRBV12-4 and J usage is TRBJ2-3, with 11 nucleotides matching TRBD2. The CDR3 is 15 residues long. CDR3 DNA sequence: TGTGCCAGCAGTGTAGCGGGGGGGCCTTTCGGTACGCAGTATTTT. It encodes CASSVAGGPFGTQYF.

There are many counts of this clonotype. V gene TRBV27 combines with J gene TRBJ1-5; 10 nucleotides match TRBD1. With V trimmed by 6 bases and J by 7 bases, 6 bases remained unmatched. The CDR3 is 14 residues long. Germline V lookup: CDR1 MNHEY, CDR2 SMNVEV (reference sequence). In nucleotides, the CDR3 is TGTGCCAGCAGCCAAGACAGGGGGCAGCAGCCCCAGCATTTT. It is translated as CASSQDRGQQPQHF.

In this sample, this clonotype turned up many times. This chain uses TRBV5-1 with TRBJ1-1; 9 nucleotides agree with TRBD1. V shed 3 bases, J shed 10 bases, and the junction held 4 bases outside the gene matches. Per germline, CDR1 SGHRS and CDR2 YFSETQ. The CDR3 is 12 amino acids. This CDR3 reads CASSWRGQGAFF. Written as DNA, the CDR3 is TGCGCCAGCAGCTGGAGGGGACAGGGAGCTTTCTTT.